This T cell receptor (beta chain) was captured in a study of blood T cell repertoires in COVID-19. This CDR3 is built from 14 residues. The germline V gene encodes CDR1 MDHEN and CDR2 SYDVKM. The trim removed 6 bases at V and 8 bases at J, leaving 12 bases unmatched. Produced via immunoSEQ multiplex PCR; TCRdb's table is partial and in-frame only. The table has about 350,000 clones, around 90% seen once; the top ten hold 3.5% to 4%. The gene calls are TRBV28 and TRBJ1-2, with 7 nucleotides matching TRBD1. The clonotype originates from a woman aged 55-69 years with COVID-19, enrolled during active disease. Sequencing was carried out using peripheral blood. CDR3 protein: CASRPATGLRGYTF. As DNA, the CDR3 is TGTGCCAGCAGACCAGCGACAGGGTTAAGAGGCTACACCTTC.